This TCR beta chain was sequenced during a study of T cells in Graves' hyperthyroidism and ophthalmopathy (dated by TCRdb to between 2018 and 2021). With regard to the full study: Peripheral blood was sampled at the time of initial diagnosis, prior to any treatment. A discovery cohort of about a hundred patients, roughly 45 with Graves' ophthalmopathy and about 58 with stable Graves' hyperthyroidism, was used to find distinguishing TCR V-J signatures. Whether ophthalmopathy could be predicted prospectively was tested in an independent validation cohort made up of approximately 19 hyperthyroidism patients plus 17 patients who later progressed to ophthalmopathy. The approximately 98 discovery patients were randomly divided into training and test sets at a 7:3 ratio. The study also compared thyroid tissue and blood T-cell repertoires from 6 or 7 Graves' hyperthyroidism patients. Once sampling was done, hyperthyroidism patients were given methimazole at a starting dose of 30 mg daily, whereas ophthalmopathy patients were given high-dose intravenous methylprednisolone. TCR Vbeta CDR3 sequencing of 130 to 150 peripheral blood samples (roughly 41 ophthalmopathy, 75 hyperthyroidism and roughly 17 progressor patients) is reported in the paper.

Amplification of TCR beta CDR3 regions was carried out from RNA transcripts. For the first round of RT-PCR on the TCR CDR3, the HTBI primer set was used together with the Qiagen OneStep RT-PCR kit. Libraries were constructed in a second round of multiplex PCR, after which size selection and purification were performed. Sequencing of the libraries was done on an Illumina HiSeq2000 using paired-end 100 bp reads. The study's own analysis went as follows. SOAPnuke was used to process the raw data, with reads discarded if the reads contained adapters or uncalled bases, had a mean Phred below 15, or lacked an exact constant-primer or identifier match. High-quality paired reads were merged with COPE v1.2.5, and unique nucleotide sequences were defined as clonotypes. MiTCR v1.1 was used to align clonotypes to the IMGT TRBV, TRBD and TRBJ reference segments. Analysis was restricted to V-J combinations with a frequency above 0.0001, which covered just over 98% of repertoires. The TCS score was defined as the ratio of F50 (clonal expansion) to E x V (chaos), calculated using BLOSUM62-based TCRdist between CDR3 peptides within each V-J. Welch's t-statistics and random forest reduced 500 to 550 V-J features to 10 to 15, which were used in a naive Bayes classifier (R e1071). The public reads were reprocessed in TCRdb via fastp at Q25 and MiXCR, keeping in-frame beta chains. Merged by CDR3 protein, the rows form single entries marked with the most common genes and DNA. These V and J calls are TCRdb output, not the study's own analysis. The sample data list roughly 500,000 distinct CDR3 sequences, and about 20% of these were observed just once. In total, the top ten clones hold around 50% of the sample.

Summary of the overall study and its limitations: A model built on a 13 V-J signature distinguished ophthalmopathy from stable hyperthyroidism, reaching approximately 89% sensitivity and under 84% specificity in cross-validation and 80%/75% in testing. Most expanded thyroid clonotypes (frequency above 0.001) were also detected in blood, a finding suggesting that blood repertoires may reflect thyroid immune responses. During validation, the model predicted progression to ophthalmopathy a median of roughly 7.1 months ahead of onset, with approximately 70% sensitivity and around 72% specificity. No statistical method was used to set the sample size in advance, and investigators knew the group allocation.

Of note for this clonotype: No cognate antigen has been identified for it. No base quality information exists; no much larger clone differs at one position.

Moderately to severely active disease, a Clinical Activity Score of at least 3, a NOSPECS grade of at least 4, and a duration under 3 months were present in ophthalmopathy patients. Patients with uncontrolled infections, other autoimmune diseases, pregnancy or lactation were excluded. Clinical symptoms, serum thyroxine and TRAb, thyroid ultrasound, and orbital computed tomography formed the basis for the diagnoses. PBMCs were isolated from 7.5 to 10 ml of fresh peripheral blood by Ficoll-Paque density gradient centrifugation. Total RNA was extracted with Trizol reagent, and quality was checked on an Agilent 2100 Bioanalyzer. This receptor was taken from a woman between 65 and 79 years old with Graves' ophthalmopathy. The material sequenced was blood.

CDR3 sequence: CSARTAQETQYF. The DNA is TGCAGTGCTAGGACAGCACAAGAGACCCAGTACTTC. The chain links TRBV20-1 with TRBJ2-5; TRBD1 might be the D gene, on 5 matching bases. The germline V gene (reference sequence) sets CDR1 to DFQATT and CDR2 to SNEGSKA. Cut back by 3 bases and 2 bases, the V and J ends lie 7 bases apart. Reading from cysteine to phenylalanine, the CDR3 counts 12 amino acids. Only the CDR3 portion is preserved as DNA: 36 bases, with reading frame beginning at the first base.